The clone carrying this TCR beta chain was counted between two and nine times. Its target is unknown. About 10 ml fresh peripheral blood yielded the PBMCs. In germline, CDR1 is LNHDA, CDR2 SQIVND (reference sequence). The CDR3 is made up of 17 amino acids. Trimming shortened V by 5 bases and J by 0 bases, and 17 bases separated the two germline ends. The data are from a study of T cells in Graves' hyperthyroidism and ophthalmopathy. Regarding the study as a whole: In validation, the model predicted ophthalmopathy. These predictions came a median about 6.5 months before onset.

Amplification of TCR beta CDR3 regions was performed using RNA transcripts as template. Carried out on the TCR CDR3, a first-round RT-PCR used the HTBI primer set. TCRdb recomputed calls from the multiplex PCR reads with MiXCR, one row per CDR3 protein. The sample lists hundreds of thousands of distinct CDR3 sequences, over 35% occurring once. The origin of this receptor is a man aged 18 to 29 with Graves' hyperthyroidism. This rearrangement joins TRBV19 to TRBJ1-5; a weak D match, TRBD1 (6 bases). What was sequenced was blood. CDR3 protein: CASSPDRTSHSNQPQHF. The CDR3, as DNA: TGTGCCAGTAGTCCCGACAGGACCTCTCATAGCAATCAGCCCCAGCATTTT.